This paragraph reports one TCR beta chain. What it binds is unknown. The data were obtained in a study of shared clonotypes between healthy human individuals. The overall study: The study enrolled two women and three men aged 18 to 49.

None of the donors, who were healthy HIV-negative adults, had recently had acute infections or vaccinations. Investigators divided CD4+ cells into CD45RA+ naive and CD45RA-negative memory subsets. The CDR3 is 11 amino acids. The V gene end was trimmed by 5 bases and the J gene end by 15 bases; junction bases not matched to a gene: 6. The V gene's germline CDR1 is MDHEN and CDR2 SYDVKM. TCRdb's copy holds only in-frame clones and misses some; the assay was immunoSEQ multiplex PCR. The profile shows roughly 1.5 million clones, 95% to 99% of them singletons. Study-level points and caveats: Non-shared clonotypes showed lower generation probabilities than clonotypes common to all four donors.

This rearrangement joins TRBV28 to TRBJ2-1; 8 bases match TRBD1. The sequenced sample was naive CD4+ T cells sorted from blood. Specified subset: CD45RA+ positively selected. The origin of this receptor is a man aged 30-40 years in good health. CDR3 DNA sequence: TGTGCCAGCAGTCGCCCCGGACAGGGGTTCTTC. Translated, it gives CASSRPGQGFF.